This T cell receptor beta chain was identified in a study of cytomegalovirus exposure and HLA in healthy donors. A remark on this clone: No antigen is known for it.

Whole-study results and caveats: The study reported that TCR beta sequences accurately predicted HLA-A and HLA-B alleles in most subjects.

CDR1 is SGHTA and CDR2 is FQGNSA in the germline V gene. Trimming cost V 1 base and J 1 base, with 11 bases left between them. The CDR3 loop spans 17 amino acids. The PCR contained 60 Vbeta and 13 Jbeta primers. Produced via immunoSEQ multiplex PCR; TCRdb's table is partial and in-frame only. The sample has more than 90,000 clones; the top ten hold 3.7%. The sequence derives from a man under 40 in good health and CMV-seronegative. The specimen sequenced was PBMCs. The rearrangement uses TRBV7-2 and TRBJ2-6; maybe TRBD2 (5 bases). The CDR3 DNA is TGTGCCAGCAGCTTAGGGGTGAGGACTTCTGGGGCCAACGTCCTGACTTTC. This gives the protein CASSLGVRTSGANVLTF. Supplemented by reference TRBV7-2 and TRBJ2-6, the full variable domain reads GAGVSQSPSNKVTEKGKDVELRCDPISGHTALYWYRQSLGQGLEFLIYFQGNSAPDKSGLPSDRFSAERTGGSVSTLTIQRTQQEDSAVYLCASSLGVRTSGANVLTFGAGSRLTVL.